This TCR beta chain originates from a study of Graves' ophthalmopathy and Graves' hyperthyroidism. Study-wide findings and caveats: A model built from 13 signatures distinguished ophthalmopathy from stable hyperthyroidism with 85% to 90% sensitivity and 81.08% specificity. For predicting ophthalmopathy progression, the model had more than 60% sensitivity and approximately 72% specificity. Most clonotypes expanded in thyroid above 0.001 frequency were present in blood too.

RNA transcripts served as template for amplifying TCR beta CDR3 sequences. The workflow started with a first-round RT-PCR run with HTBI primers and then moved on to a second-round multiplex PCR. Each CDR3 protein gets one entry after TCRdb re-called the multiplex PCR reads with MiXCR. The sample includes roughly 300,000 distinct CDR3 sequences, roughly 15% of them seen just once. This CDR3 spans 13 amino acids. Trimming took 6 bases from V and 4 from J, leaving 10 bases between them. Germline V gives CDR1 MNHNS, CDR2 SASEGT. Donors with ophthalmopathy: moderate-to-severe activity, CAS ≥3, NOSPECS ≥4, duration under 3 months. As concerns this clonotype: Its cognate antigen is unknown.

The sequencing input was peripheral blood. The origin of this receptor is an adult man with Graves' ophthalmopathy. This chain uses TRBV6-1 with TRBJ1-5; D may be TRBD1 (5 bases). CDR3 in amino acids: CASSDSKNQPQHF. DNA for the CDR3: TGTGCCAGCAGCGACAGCAAGAATCAGCCCCAGCATTTT.